A selection of T cell receptor beta chains follows, all from one sample in a study of beta chain features in type 1 diabetes. Only in-frame clones appear in the TCRdb table, and some are missing; sequencing was by immunoSEQ multiplex PCR. Found here are 600,000 or so clones, about an eighth of them singletons; the top ten hold more than 0.09%. Sequenced input: naive CD4+ T cells from blood. These receptors originate from a man aged 25 to 40 with type 1 diabetes. Both conserved end residues are part of each CDR3. The order of the fields is D gene, V gene, clone size, J gene, CDR3 length, CDR3 DNA, CDR3 protein. The D gene is left open where the match is weak. Size is omitted from some rows. Given values are once, few, many or a class for expanded clones.

NA	TRBV28	few	TRBJ1-3	17	TGTGCCAGCAGTTTCTCCGGGGCCCATAGCTCTGGAAACACCATATATTTT	CASSFSGAHSSGNTIYF
NA	TRBV6-1	few	TRBJ2-2	16	TGTGCCAGCAGTGGGCCGGGGGGCGCGAACACCGGGGAGCTGTTTTTT	CASSGPGGANTGELFF
NA	TRBV19	few	TRBJ2-2	12	TGTGCCAGTAGCTCGAGACAGGGGGAGCTGTTTTTT	CASSSRQGELFF
NA	TRBV9	NA	TRBJ1-4	13	TGTGCCGGATCGCGGGACCCTACCGAAAAACTGTTTTTT	CAGSRDPTEKLFF
NA	TRBV9	few	TRBJ1-1	13	TGTGCCAGCAGCCTTGAGGGGGGCCCTGAAGCTTTCTTT	CASSLEGGPEAFF
NA	TRBV7-9	few	TRBJ2-5	12	TGTGCCAGCAGCCCCGTACCGGGACTTCAGTACTTC	CASSPVPGLQYF
TRBD2	TRBV7-2	few	TRBJ2-5	17	TGTGCCAGCAGCGCCGGGACTAGCGGGGGGGCATGGGAGACCCAGTACTTC	CASSAGTSGGAWETQYF
NA	TRBV4-3	few	TRBJ2-3	15	TGCGCCAGCAGCCCGTCCCGGGGCGTACCAGATACGCAGTATTTT	CASSPSRGVPDTQYF
NA	TRBV7-9	NA	TRBJ2-5	14	TGTGCCAGCACCTTTCGAGGGCAGGGAGAGACCCAGTACTTC	CASTFRGQGETQYF
NA	TRBV27	few	TRBJ2-7	14	TGTGCCAGCAGTTTCGGGACATATCCCTACGAGCAGTACTTC	CASSFGTYPYEQYF
TRBD1	TRBV27	few	TRBJ2-3	14	TGTGCCACTCGACAGGGTGGTTGGACAGATACGCAGTATTTT	CATRQGGWTDTQYF
NA	TRBV11-3	NA	TRBJ2-2	15	TGTGCCAGCAGCCCAGTTGGGGGAAACACCGGGGAGCTGTTTTTT	CASSPVGGNTGELFF
TRBD1	TRBV7-2	few	TRBJ2-7	15	TGTGCCAGCAGCTCGGGGACAGGACACTCCTACGAGCAGTACTTC	CASSSGTGHSYEQYF
NA	TRBV20-1	NA	TRBJ2-1	11	TGCAGTGCTAGTCAGGGCCATGAGCAGTTCTTC	CSASQGHEQFF
TRBD1	TRBV28	few	TRBJ2-4	14	TGTGCCAGCAGTCCTCGGACAGGAACGGGATGGGAGTACTTC	CASSPRTGTGWEYF
NA	TRBV6-5	few	TRBJ2-1	14	TGTGCCAGCAGCGACCCTACAGGGAACAATGAGCAGTTCTTC	CASSDPTGNNEQFF
TRBD2	TRBV30	NA	TRBJ2-3	13	TGTGCCTGGACTGCGGGAGAAGCGGGGGAACAGTATTTT	CAWTAGEAGEQYF
NA	TRBV4-3	NA	TRBJ1-5	16	TGCGCCAGCAGCCAAGATGGGGGGGTAAGCAATCAGCCCCAGCATTTT	CASSQDGGVSNQPQHF
NA	TRBV27	few	TRBJ1-1	15	TGTGCCAGCAGTAAGATCTCCGGAGGGATCCTGGGAGCTTTCTTT	CASSKISGGILGAFF
TRBD1	TRBV4-3	NA	TRBJ1-6	15	TGCGCCAGCAGCCAACGACAGGGGTATGATTCACCCCTCCACTTT	CASSQRQGYDSPLHF
TRBD2	TRBV5-6	few	TRBJ2-4	14	TGTGCCAGCAGCTCTAGCGGGGGAGCGGACATTCAGTACTTC	CASSSSGGADIQYF
NA	TRBV27	few	TRBJ2-5	14	TGTGCCAGCAGTTACGGGGGCGGGGAAGAGACCCAGTACTTC	CASSYGGGEETQYF
TRBD2	TRBV7-2	few	TRBJ2-3	15	TGTGCCAGTAAGCTGGGACTAGCGGACACAGATACGCAGTATTTT	CASKLGLADTDTQYF
NA	TRBV14	few	TRBJ1-2	14	TGTGCCAGCAGCCAAGATTACGGAGTCGGTGGCTACACCTTC	CASSQDYGVGGYTF
NA	TRBV7-9	NA	TRBJ1-5	14	TGTGCCAGCAGCTTAGGGGACGTTGCTGTTCCCCAGCATTTT	CASSLGDVAVPQHF
TRBD1	TRBV27	NA	TRBJ2-1	13	TGTGCCAGCAGTTACGGGGGACAGGGAGAGCAGTTCTTC	CASSYGGQGEQFF
TRBD1	TRBV7-2	NA	TRBJ2-3	14	TGTGCCAGCAGCTTAAGACAGGGATCAGATACGCAGTATTTT	CASSLRQGSDTQYF
TRBD2	TRBV30	few	TRBJ2-3	16	TGTGCCTGGAGTCCAGGGACTAGCGGGGTCGCAGATACGCAGTATTTT	CAWSPGTSGVADTQYF
NA	TRBV2	few	TRBJ2-2	14	TGTGCCAGCAGTGAAAGGGGTCTTACCGGGGAGCTGTTTTTT	CASSERGLTGELFF
NA	TRBV10-2	few	TRBJ2-1	16	TGCGCCAGCAGTCCGACGCCGGCAACCTCCTACAATGAGCAGTTCTTC	CASSPTPATSYNEQFF
TRBD2	TRBV7-2	NA	TRBJ2-1	13	TGTGCCAGCAGCACGGGACTAGCGGATGAGCAGTTCTTC	CASSTGLADEQFF
TRBD1	TRBV9	few	TRBJ2-5	16	TGTGCCAGCAGTCCGGGACAGGGGAACCACCAAGAGACCCAGTACTTC	CASSPGQGNHQETQYF
TRBD1	TRBV5-1	few	TRBJ1-1	12	TGCGCCAGCAGCTCGGGGACAGCTGAAGCTTTCTTT	CASSSGTAEAFF
NA	TRBV15	NA	TRBJ2-5	12	TGTGCCACCAGCAGAGCATCTGAGACCCAGTACTTC	CATSRASETQYF
TRBD1	TRBV5-1	once	TRBJ2-3	16	TGCGCCAGCAGCTCCGTAGGGGGCATAAAGGCAGATACGCAGTATTTT	CASSSVGGIKADTQYF
NA	TRBV7-2	NA	TRBJ2-3	13	TGTGCCAGCAGCTTAGGAGGAGCAGATACGCAGTATTTT	CASSLGGADTQYF
NA	TRBV9	NA	TRBJ2-5	12	TGTGCCAGCAGCTCGGCAGAAGAGACCCAGTACTTC	CASSSAEETQYF